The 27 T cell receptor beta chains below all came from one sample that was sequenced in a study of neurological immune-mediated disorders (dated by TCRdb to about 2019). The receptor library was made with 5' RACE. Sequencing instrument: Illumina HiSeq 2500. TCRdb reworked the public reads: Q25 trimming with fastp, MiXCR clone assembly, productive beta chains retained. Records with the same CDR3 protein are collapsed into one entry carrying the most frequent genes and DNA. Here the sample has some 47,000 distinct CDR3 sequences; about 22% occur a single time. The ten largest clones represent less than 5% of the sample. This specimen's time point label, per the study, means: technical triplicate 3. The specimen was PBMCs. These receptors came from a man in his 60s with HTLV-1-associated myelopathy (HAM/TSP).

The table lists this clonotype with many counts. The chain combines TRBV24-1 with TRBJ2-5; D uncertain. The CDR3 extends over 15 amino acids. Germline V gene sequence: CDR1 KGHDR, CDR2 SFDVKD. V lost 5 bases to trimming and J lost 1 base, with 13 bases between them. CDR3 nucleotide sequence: TGTGCCACCAGTGGGGTAGGCGAGCCCCAAGAGACCCAGTACTTC. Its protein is CATSGVGEPQETQYF.

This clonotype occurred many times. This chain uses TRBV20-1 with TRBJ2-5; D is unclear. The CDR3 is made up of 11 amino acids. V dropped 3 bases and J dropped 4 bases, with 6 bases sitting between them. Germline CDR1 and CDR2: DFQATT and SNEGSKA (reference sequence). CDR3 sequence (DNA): TGCAGTGCTAGCGTTCTAGAGACCCAGTACTTC. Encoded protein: CSASVLETQYF.

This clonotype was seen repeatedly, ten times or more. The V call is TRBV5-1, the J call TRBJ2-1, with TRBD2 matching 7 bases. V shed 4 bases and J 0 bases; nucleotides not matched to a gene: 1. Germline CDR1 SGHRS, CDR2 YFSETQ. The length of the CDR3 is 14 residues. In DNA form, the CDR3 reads TGCGCCAGCAGCGGCGGGAGCTCCTACAATGAGCAGTTCTTC. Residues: CASSGGSSYNEQFF.

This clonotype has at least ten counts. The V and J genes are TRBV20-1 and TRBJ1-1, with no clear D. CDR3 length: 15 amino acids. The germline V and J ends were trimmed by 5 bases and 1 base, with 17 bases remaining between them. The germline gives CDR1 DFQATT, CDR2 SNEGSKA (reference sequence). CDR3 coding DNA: TGCAGTGCTCTTGTGGTAGGGCTCGGGAACACTGAAGCTTTCTTT. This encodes CSALVVGLGNTEAFF.

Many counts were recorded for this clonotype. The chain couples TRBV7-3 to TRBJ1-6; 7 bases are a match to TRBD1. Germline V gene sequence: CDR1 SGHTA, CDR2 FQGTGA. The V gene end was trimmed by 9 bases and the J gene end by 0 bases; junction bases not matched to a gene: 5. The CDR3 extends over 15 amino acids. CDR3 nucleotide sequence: TGTGCCAGGCCGGGACAGCCCTCCTATAATTCACCCCTCCACTTT. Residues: CARPGQPSYNSPLHF.

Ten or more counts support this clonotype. The DNA for the CDR3 is TGTGCCAGTGGGACAGGGGTTTCCGGGGAGCTGTTTTTT. This translates into CASGTGVSGELFF. V usage is TRBV19 and J usage is TRBJ2-2; 10 bases are a match to TRBD1. V gave up 8 bases and J gave up 6 bases; unmatched junction bases: 3. The germline V gene encodes CDR1 LNHDA and CDR2 SQIVND (reference sequence). The CDR3 has 13 amino acids.

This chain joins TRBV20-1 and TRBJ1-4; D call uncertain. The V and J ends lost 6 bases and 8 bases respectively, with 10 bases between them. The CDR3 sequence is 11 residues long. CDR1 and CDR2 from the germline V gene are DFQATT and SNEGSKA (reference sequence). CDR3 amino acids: CSARALEKLFF. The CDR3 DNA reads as TGCAGTGCGCGGGCTCTGGAAAAACTGTTTTTT.

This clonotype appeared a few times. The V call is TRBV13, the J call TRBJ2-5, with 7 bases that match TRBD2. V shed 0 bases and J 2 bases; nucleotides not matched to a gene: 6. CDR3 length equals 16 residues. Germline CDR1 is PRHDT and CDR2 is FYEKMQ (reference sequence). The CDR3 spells CASSLGMLAEQETQYF. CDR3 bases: TGTGCCAGCAGCTTAGGCATGCTAGCGGAACAAGAGACCCAGTACTTC.

Written as DNA, the CDR3 is TGTGCCAGCAGCCCGCGGACTAGCTCCTACAATGAGCAGTTCTTC. This translates into CASSPRTSSYNEQFF. V is TRBV14 and J is TRBJ2-1, with 7 bases that match TRBD2. The CDR3 is made up of 15 amino acids. Germline-derived CDR1 and CDR2 are SGHDN and FVKESK. The ends lost 4 bases at V and 0 bases at J; junction bases unmatched: 3.

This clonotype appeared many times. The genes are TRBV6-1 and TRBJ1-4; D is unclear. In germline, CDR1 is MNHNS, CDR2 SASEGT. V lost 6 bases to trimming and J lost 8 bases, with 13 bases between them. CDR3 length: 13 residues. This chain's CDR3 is CASRVRMGEKLFF. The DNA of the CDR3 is TGTGCCAGCAGGGTTCGGATGGGGGAAAAACTGTTTTTT.

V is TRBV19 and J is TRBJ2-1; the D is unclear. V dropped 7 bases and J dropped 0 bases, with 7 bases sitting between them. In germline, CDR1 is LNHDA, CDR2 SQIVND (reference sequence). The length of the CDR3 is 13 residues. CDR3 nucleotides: TGTGCCAGTACCCGGAGCTCCTACAATGAGCAGTTCTTC. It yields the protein CASTRSSYNEQFF.

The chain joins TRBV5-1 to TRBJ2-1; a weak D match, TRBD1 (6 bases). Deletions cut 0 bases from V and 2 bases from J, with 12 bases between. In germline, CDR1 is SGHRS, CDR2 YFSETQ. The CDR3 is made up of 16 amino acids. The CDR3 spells CASSLGRGGAYNEQFF. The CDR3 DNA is TGCGCCAGCAGCTTGGGTAGAGGGGGAGCCTACAATGAGCAGTTCTTC. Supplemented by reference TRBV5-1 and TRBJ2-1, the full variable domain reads KAGVTQTPRYLIKTRGQQVTLSCSPISGHRSVSWYQQTPGQGLQFLFEYFSETQRNKGNFPGRFSGRQFSNSRSEMNVSTLELGDSALYLCASSLGRGGAYNEQFFGPGTRLTVL.

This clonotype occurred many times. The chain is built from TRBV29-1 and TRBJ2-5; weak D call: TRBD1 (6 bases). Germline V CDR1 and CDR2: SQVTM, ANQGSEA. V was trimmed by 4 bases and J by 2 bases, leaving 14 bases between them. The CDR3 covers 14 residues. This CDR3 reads CSVAVVDRQETQYF. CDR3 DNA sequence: TGCAGCGTTGCGGTGGTGGACAGACAAGAGACCCAGTACTTC.

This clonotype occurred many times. The DNA for the CDR3 is TGTGCCAGCAGCCCCGGGGATAGCGGGAACACAGATACGCAGTATTTT. The encoded protein is CASSPGDSGNTDTQYF. V usage is TRBV4-2 and J usage is TRBJ2-3, with 8 bases identical to TRBD2. CDR3 length: 16 amino acids. Germline CDR1 reads LGHNA; CDR2 reads YNFKEQ. V was clipped by 4 bases and J by 2 bases; unmatched bases: 8.

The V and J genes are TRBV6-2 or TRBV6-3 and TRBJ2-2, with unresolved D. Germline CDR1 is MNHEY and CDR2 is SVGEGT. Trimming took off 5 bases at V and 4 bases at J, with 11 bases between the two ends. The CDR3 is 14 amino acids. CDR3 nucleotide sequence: TGTGCCAGCAGTCCACGGTCGGTCACCGGGGAGCTGTTTTTT. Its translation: CASSPRSVTGELFF.

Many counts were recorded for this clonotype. As DNA, the CDR3 is TGTGCCAGCAGCTTAGATGGGAGCACAGATACGCAGTATTTT. Residues: CASSLDGSTDTQYF. The chain uses TRBV11-3 and TRBJ2-3; D gene unclear. V was trimmed by 0 bases and J by 0 bases, leaving 4 bases between them. The germline gives CDR1 SGHNT, CDR2 YENEEA. This CDR3 has 14 amino acids.

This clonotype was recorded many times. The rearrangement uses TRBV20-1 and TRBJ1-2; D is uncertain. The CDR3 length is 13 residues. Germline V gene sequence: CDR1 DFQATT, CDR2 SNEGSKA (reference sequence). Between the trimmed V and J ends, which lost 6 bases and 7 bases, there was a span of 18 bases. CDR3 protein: CSAGFKVEGGYTF. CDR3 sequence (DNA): TGCAGTGCCGGATTTAAGGTCGAGGGTGGCTACACCTTC.

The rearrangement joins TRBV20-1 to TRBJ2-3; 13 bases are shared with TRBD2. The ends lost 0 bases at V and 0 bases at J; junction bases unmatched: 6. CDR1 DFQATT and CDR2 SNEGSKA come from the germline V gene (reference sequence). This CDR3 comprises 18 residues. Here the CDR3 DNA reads TGCAGTGCTAGAGATTTAGGACTAGCGGGAGCCAGCACAGATACGCAGTATTTT. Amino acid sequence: CSARDLGLAGASTDTQYF.

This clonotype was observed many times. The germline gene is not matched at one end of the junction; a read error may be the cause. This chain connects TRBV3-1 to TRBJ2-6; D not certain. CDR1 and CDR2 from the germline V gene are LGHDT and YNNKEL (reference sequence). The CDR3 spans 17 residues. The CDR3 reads CASSQAPAFSGANVLTF. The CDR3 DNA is TGTGCCAGCAGTCAAGCCCCCGCCTTCTCTGGGGCCAACGTCCTGACTTTC.

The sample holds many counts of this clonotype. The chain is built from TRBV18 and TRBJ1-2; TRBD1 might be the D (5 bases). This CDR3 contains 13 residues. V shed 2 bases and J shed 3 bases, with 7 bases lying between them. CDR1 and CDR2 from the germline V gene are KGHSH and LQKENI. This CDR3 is CASSPSGDYGYTF. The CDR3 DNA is TGTGCCAGCTCACCATCGGGGGACTATGGCTACACCTTC.

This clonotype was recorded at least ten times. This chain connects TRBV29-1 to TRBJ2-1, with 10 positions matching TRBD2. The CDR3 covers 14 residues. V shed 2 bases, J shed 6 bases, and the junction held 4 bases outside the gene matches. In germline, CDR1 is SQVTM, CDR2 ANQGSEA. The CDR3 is CSVELLAGTNEQFF. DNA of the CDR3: TGCAGCGTTGAACTACTAGCGGGGACCAATGAGCAGTTCTTC.

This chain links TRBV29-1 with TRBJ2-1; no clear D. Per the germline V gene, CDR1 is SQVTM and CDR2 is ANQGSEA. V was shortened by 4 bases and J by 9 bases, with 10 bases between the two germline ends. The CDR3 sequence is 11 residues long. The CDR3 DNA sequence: TGCAGCGTTGGGAGTGGCATTGAGCAGTTCTTC. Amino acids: CSVGSGIEQFF.

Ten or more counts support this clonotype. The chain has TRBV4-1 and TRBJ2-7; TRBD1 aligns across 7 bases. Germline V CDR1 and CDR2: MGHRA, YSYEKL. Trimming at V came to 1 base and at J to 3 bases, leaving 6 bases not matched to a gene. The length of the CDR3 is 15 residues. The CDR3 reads CASSQAPGQNYEQYF. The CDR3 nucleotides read TGCGCCAGCAGCCAAGCCCCGGGACAGAACTACGAGCAGTACTTC.

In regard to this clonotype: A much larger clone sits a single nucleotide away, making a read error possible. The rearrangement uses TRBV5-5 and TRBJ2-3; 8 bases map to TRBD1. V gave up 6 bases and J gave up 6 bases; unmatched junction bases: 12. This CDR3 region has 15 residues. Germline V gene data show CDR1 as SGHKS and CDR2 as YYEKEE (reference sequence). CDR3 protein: CASIFYRGVQDTQYF. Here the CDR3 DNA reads TGTGCCAGCATCTTTTACAGGGGGGTCCAGGATACGCAGTATTTT.

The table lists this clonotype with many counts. CDR3 loop: CAISFGTTLYEQYF. The DNA of the CDR3 is TGTGCCATCAGTTTCGGGACTACCCTCTACGAGCAGTACTTC. V and J are TRBV10-3 and TRBJ2-7; 7 bases fit TRBD2. This CDR3 contains 14 residues. Trimming removed 5 bases from V and 3 bases from J; junction bases left unmatched: 7. The germline V gene encodes CDR1 ENHRY and CDR2 SYGVKD.

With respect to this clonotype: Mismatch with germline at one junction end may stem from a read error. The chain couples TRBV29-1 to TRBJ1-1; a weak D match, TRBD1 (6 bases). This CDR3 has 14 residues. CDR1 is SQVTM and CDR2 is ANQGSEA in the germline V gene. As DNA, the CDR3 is TGCAGCGTCCCGATGGGGGCCCAGAACTCTGAAGCTTCCTTT. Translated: CSVPMGAQNSEASF.

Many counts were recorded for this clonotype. Written as DNA, the CDR3 is TGCGCCAGCAGCCCCGGATGGACTGGGAATGAGCAGTTCTTC. It translates to CASSPGWTGNEQFF. This chain links TRBV5-1 with TRBJ2-1; a weak D match, TRBD2 (5 bases). The CDR3 length is 14 residues. Germline V gene lookup returns CDR1 SGHRS and CDR2 YFSETQ. Deletions cut 4 bases from V and 7 bases from J, with 15 bases between.